This entry lists 30 T cell receptor beta chains sequenced from one sample in a study of cytomegalovirus exposure and HLA in healthy donors. The PCR made use of 60 Vbeta and 13 Jbeta primers. Repertoires were generated with immunoSEQ multiplex PCR, while TCRdb's copy carries only in-frame clones and drops some. In the table there are over 150,000 clones, roughly 80% of which are singletons. Specimen: PBMCs. These receptor sequences come from a human donor in good health.

V gene TRBV5-4 combines with J gene TRBJ2-7, with D maybe TRBD2 (5 bases). Trimming left V 3 bases short and J 5 bases short, with 15 bases between. This CDR3 contains 14 residues. Germline V CDR1 and CDR2: SGHNT, YYREEE (reference sequence). The CDR3: CASSSKTSYDEQYF. CDR3 in DNA: TGTGCCAGCAGCTCCAAAACTAGTTACGACGAGCAGTACTTC.

The chain is built from TRBV29-1 and TRBJ2-3, with D perhaps TRBD1 (5 bases). Germline-derived CDR1 and CDR2 are SQVTM and ANQGSEA. V was cut by 3 bases and J by 4 bases, with 14 bases left in between. The CDR3 loop spans 14 amino acids. CDR3 sequence (DNA): TGCAGCGTTGATCCGAGACAGAACTCAGATACGCAGTATTTT. Protein: CSVDPRQNSDTQYF.

The chain joins TRBV19 to TRBJ2-1; 10 nucleotides match TRBD2. Germline CDR1 reads LNHDA; CDR2 reads SQIVND (reference sequence). Unmatched junction bases numbered 6, after V lost 5 bases and J lost 2 bases. There are 16 residues in the CDR3. CDR3 nucleotides: TGTGCCAGTAGTTCGGTAGCGGGGGGCCCCTACAATGAGCAGTTCTTC. Protein product: CASSSVAGGPYNEQFF.

The J gene is TRBJ2-2, the V gene TRBV2; TRBD2 is a possible D gene (6 bases). Germline V lookup: CDR1 SNHLY, CDR2 FYNNEI. This CDR3 has 14 amino acids. Trimming pared 11 bases from V and 0 bases from J, leaving 13 bases between. The CDR3 region has the DNA TGTGCCGGAGGGACGGATTCGAACACCGGGGAGCTGTTTTTT. This translates into CAGGTDSNTGELFF.

This chain links TRBV10-3 with TRBJ2-7; 12 nucleotides match TRBD1. The ends lost 1 base at V and 7 bases at J; junction bases unmatched: 5. The germline V gene encodes CDR1 ENHRY and CDR2 SYGVKD. CDR3 length: 15 amino acids. The CDR3 DNA reads as TGTGCCATCAGTGAGTGGGGACAGGGGGCGAAAGAGCAGTACTTC. It specifies CAISEWGQGAKEQYF.

V gene TRBV5-4 combines with J gene TRBJ2-3; 8 nucleotides match TRBD2. Germline CDR1 and CDR2: SGHNT and YYREEE (reference sequence). Trimming removed 0 bases from V and 3 bases from J; junction bases left unmatched: 6. CDR3 length: 16 residues. CDR3 loop: CASSLVGGGTTDTQYF. In nucleotides, the CDR3 is TGTGCCAGCAGCTTGGTCGGCGGGGGGACTACAGATACGCAGTATTTT.

The chain employs TRBV9 and TRBJ2-1; possibly TRBD2 for D (6 bases). The CDR3 contains 15 residues. Trimming cost V 0 bases and J 1 base, with 8 bases left between them. CDR1 is SGDLS and CDR2 is YYNGEE in the germline V gene. The CDR3 nucleotides are TGTGCCAGCAGCGTAGCGGGGGAATCCTACAATGAGCAGTTCTTC. Its translation is CASSVAGESYNEQFF.

This chain uses TRBV7-2 with TRBJ2-3, with 11 nucleotides matching TRBD2. V lost 7 bases and J lost 4; bases outside the gene matches: 7. Per germline, CDR1 SGHTA and CDR2 FQGNSA. The CDR3 length is 15 residues. The CDR3 DNA sequence: TGTGCCAGCACCACACTAGCGGGGGACGCAGATACGCAGTATTTT. Encoded protein: CASTTLAGDADTQYF.

The rearrangement joins TRBV4-1 to TRBJ2-1, with D perhaps TRBD2 (5 bases). Trimming took off 1 base at V and 7 bases at J, with 11 bases between the two ends. This CDR3 spans 14 amino acids. Germline CDR1 reads MGHRA; CDR2 reads YSYEKL. The CDR3, as DNA: TGCGCCAGCAGCCAAGTCCTAGCTTGGAATGAGCAGTTCTTC. Protein product: CASSQVLAWNEQFF.

The chain is built from TRBV6-1 and TRBJ2-6; 8 positions agree with TRBD2. CDR1 is MNHNS and CDR2 is SASEGT in the germline V gene. The CDR3 contains 15 residues. J gave up 10 bases and V 1 base, and 6 bases lay outside the gene matches. The CDR3 loop is CASSEVLAAGNVLTF. The CDR3 nucleotides are TGTGCCAGCAGTGAAGTACTAGCGGCTGGGAACGTCCTGACTTTC.

This clone came up once. The rearrangement joins TRBV5-6 to TRBJ2-3; perhaps TRBD2 as D (6 bases). Trimming removed 4 bases at V and 6 bases at J, with 15 bases between. This CDR3 is built from 14 residues. The germline V gene has CDR1 SGHDT and CDR2 YYEEEE. The CDR3 DNA sequence: TGTGCCAGCAGCAGGAGGGACGGTGGGGATACGCAGTATTTT. Amino acid sequence: CASSRRDGGDTQYF.

In nucleotides, the CDR3 is TGTGCCAGCAGTTACTCGAGGCAGCACCAGCACTATGGCTACACCTTC. It yields the protein CASSYSRQHQHYGYTF. The chain has TRBV6-5 and TRBJ1-2; no firm D call. V gave up 0 bases and J gave up 3 bases, with 14 bases separating them. The CDR3 is made up of 16 amino acids. Germline V gene sequence: CDR1 MNHEY, CDR2 SVGAGI.

The gene calls are TRBV7-2 and TRBJ2-7, with 7 bases fitting TRBD2. The CDR3 runs 18 residues. V dropped 5 bases and J dropped 0; count of bases not matched to a gene: 16. Germline lookup yields CDR1 SGHTA and CDR2 FQGNSA. The CDR3: CASSGGEGWRETSYEQYF. CDR3 nucleotides: TGTGCCAGCAGCGGCGGGGAGGGTTGGCGGGAGACCTCCTACGAGCAGTACTTC.

The chain uses TRBV14 and TRBJ2-7; no definite D call. This CDR3 has 16 amino acids. The V end lost 1 base, the J end lost 0 bases, and 13 bases lay between the germline ends. Germline loops: CDR1 SGHDN, CDR2 FVKESK. In DNA form, the CDR3 reads TGTGCCAGCAGCCAAGGCCTCGGGTTGAGCTCCTACGAGCAGTACTTC. This sequence encodes CASSQGLGLSSYEQYF.

The rearrangement joins TRBV27 to TRBJ2-2, with 8 bases aligning to TRBD2. Looked up from germline, CDR1 is MNHEY and CDR2 is SMNVEV (reference sequence). This CDR3 comprises 17 residues. V lost 8 bases and J lost 2; bases outside the gene matches: 13. CDR3 loop: CASRGRTAGDNTGELFF. CDR3 coding DNA: TGTGCCAGCCGGGGGCGGACAGCGGGGGACAACACCGGGGAGCTGTTTTTT.

This chain links TRBV9 with TRBJ1-3; D gene unclear. This CDR3 is 17 amino acids long. V was cut by 3 bases and J by 3 bases, with 19 bases left in between. Germline loops: CDR1 SGDLS, CDR2 YYNGEE. As DNA, the CDR3 is TGTGCCAGCAGCGCCGGGGTTACTCCCGAAGGTGGAAACACCATATATTTT. This encodes CASSAGVTPEGGNTIYF.

The chain employs TRBV28 and TRBJ1-6, with TRBD1 identical over 9 bases. Losses at the gene ends were 3 bases for V and 9 bases for J; bases not matched to a gene: 6. Germline CDR1 reads MDHEN; CDR2 reads SYDVKM. The CDR3 length is 15 residues. This CDR3 is CASSFGTGYGSPLHF. CDR3 DNA: TGTGCCAGCAGTTTTGGGACAGGGTACGGTTCACCCCTCCACTTT.

The chain's CDR3 is CASSYSKIGWYFAYEQYF. CDR3 DNA sequence: TGTGCCAGCAGTTACTCGAAGATCGGGTGGTACTTCGCCTACGAGCAGTACTTC. The rearrangement uses TRBV6-8 and TRBJ2-7; the D is unclear. Germline assignment: CDR1 MNHGY and CDR2 SAAAGT. CDR3 length: 18 residues. V dropped 0 bases and J dropped 2 bases, with 20 bases sitting between them.

V gene TRBV4-1 combines with J gene TRBJ2-7, with D possibly being TRBD1 (5 bases). Germline values: CDR1 MGHRA, CDR2 YSYEKL. This CDR3 is built from 16 residues. V was pared by 0 bases and J by 3 bases, with 15 bases between. CDR3 sequence (DNA): TGCGCCAGCAGCCAAGATCTCGCCAGGGTTCTCTACGAGCAGTACTTC. Translation: CASSQDLARVLYEQYF.

The chain recombines TRBV4-3 with TRBJ1-3; D remains unclear. The germline V gene encodes CDR1 LGHNA and CDR2 YSLEER. Trimming pared 0 bases from V and 0 bases from J, leaving 9 bases between. The CDR3 is 16 amino acids. CDR3 in amino acids: CASSQDTQNSGNTIYF. In DNA form, the CDR3 reads TGCGCCAGCAGCCAAGACACACAGAACTCTGGAAACACCATATATTTT.

The chain carries TRBV9 and TRBJ2-3; 7 positions agree with TRBD2. V was clipped by 1 base and J by 4 bases; unmatched bases: 6. Per the germline V gene, CDR1 is SGDLS and CDR2 is YYNGEE. This CDR3 is 15 amino acids long. The CDR3 loop reads CASSVSERGSDTQYF. The CDR3 region has the DNA TGTGCCAGCAGCGTATCTGAGCGGGGATCAGATACGCAGTATTTT.

The rearrangement uses TRBV29-1 and TRBJ2-5, with D possibly matching TRBD2 (7 bases). This CDR3 has 14 residues. Germline CDR1 reads SQVTM; CDR2 reads ANQGSEA. With 0 bases removed from V and 5 bases from J, the gap between germline ends came to 13 bases. CDR3 nucleotide sequence: TGCAGCGTTGAAGAACGGGGGGCCCAGGAGACCCAGTACTTC. Protein sequence: CSVEERGAQETQYF.

The chain recombines TRBV7-2 with TRBJ1-1, with TRBD1 as a possible D gene (5 bases). This CDR3 comprises 13 residues. The V gene's germline CDR1 is SGHTA and CDR2 FQGNSA. V lost 5 bases and J 5 bases, leaving 12 bases between the germline ends. For the CDR3, the DNA is TGTGCCAGCAGCCCAGGGATGCGAACTGAAGCTTTCTTT. Translating it yields CASSPGMRTEAFF.

The chain carries TRBV6-6 and TRBJ2-7; D not certain. The CDR3 has 12 amino acids. Germline V lookup: CDR1 MNHNY, CDR2 SVGAGI (reference sequence). Trimming cost V 5 bases and J 3 bases, with 8 bases left between them. The CDR3 DNA sequence: TGTGCCAGCAGTCCCCCGGGCTACGAGCAGTACTTC. Its protein is CASSPPGYEQYF.

The gene calls are TRBV18 and TRBJ2-7; 10 bases are shared with TRBD2. Trimming removed 3 bases from V and 4 bases from J; junction bases left unmatched: 3. CDR3 size: 14 residues. Per germline, CDR1 KGHSH and CDR2 LQKENI. The DNA of the CDR3 is TGTGCCAGCTCACCTTCTAGCGGGGGTTACGAGCAGTACTTC. As protein: CASSPSSGGYEQYF.

This rearrangement joins TRBV5-1 to TRBJ1-2; weak D call: TRBD1 (6 bases). V lost 5 bases and J lost 2, with 13 bases in between. This CDR3 is 14 amino acids long. Germline CDR1 SGHRS, CDR2 YFSETQ. CDR3 coding DNA: TGCGCCAGCAGACCCGGACAGCAGAACTATGGCTACACCTTC. Residues: CASRPGQQNYGYTF. The whole variable domain, filled in from reference TRBV5-1 and TRBJ1-2, reads KAGVTQTPRYLIKTRGQQVTLSCSPISGHRSVSWYQQTPGQGLQFLFEYFSETQRNKGNFPGRFSGRQFSNSRSEMNVSTLELGDSALYLCASRPGQQNYGYTFGSGTRLTVV.

This chain uses TRBV9 with TRBJ1-2; tentative D call: TRBD1 (6 bases). This CDR3 contains 13 residues. V gave up 2 bases and J gave up 5 bases, with 10 bases separating them. The germline CDR1 and CDR2 sequences are SGDLS and YYNGEE. In DNA form, the CDR3 reads TGTGCCAGCAGCGTGTACCAGGGGTATGGCTACACCTTC. Protein product: CASSVYQGYGYTF.

The V and J genes are TRBV19 and TRBJ1-2; D might be TRBD1 (5 bases). With 1 base removed from V and 2 bases from J, the gap between germline ends came to 8 bases. Looked up from germline, CDR1 is LNHDA and CDR2 is SQIVND (reference sequence). The CDR3 extends over 14 amino acids. CDR3 loop: CASSIAQGNYGYTF. The CDR3 DNA sequence: TGTGCCAGTAGTATAGCGCAGGGAAACTATGGCTACACCTTC.

The chain is built from TRBV5-5 and TRBJ1-1; perhaps TRBD1 as D (5 bases). Per the germline V gene, CDR1 is SGHKS and CDR2 is YYEKEE (reference sequence). V was pared by 0 bases and J by 1 base, with 13 bases between. The CDR3 totals 16 residues. The CDR3 DNA sequence: TGTGCCAGCAGCTTGGGAATGACAGTGACGAACACTGAAGCTTTCTTT. Its protein product is CASSLGMTVTNTEAFF.

The chain carries TRBV20-1 and TRBJ2-3; D ambiguous. V lost 3 bases and J lost 3, with 4 bases in between. This CDR3 has 11 amino acids. Germline CDR1 DFQATT, CDR2 SNEGSKA (reference sequence). The CDR3 nucleotides are TGCAGTGCTAGCCTTACAGATACGCAGTATTTT. It encodes CSASLTDTQYF.